This TCR beta chain was identified during a study of CD8+ T cells in alopecia areata. This clone was counted a few times. The antigen remains unidentified. Indicated treatment: oral pan-JAK inhibitor, 5-10 mg twice daily. PBMCs provided sorted CD4+ and CD8+ T cells. Study results and caveats: For lesional scalp, especially alopecia totalis/universalis, clonality was higher than in normal scalp. Persistence of many expanded lesional clones was seen in scalp and blood during tofacitinib.

In each case, RNA was isolated and then reverse transcribed into cDNA as the sequencing template. Assay used: immunoSEQ multiplex PCR; TCRdb lists only in-frame clones, some missing. The table lists some 200,000 clones, around 50% of them singletons. The starting material was CD8+ T cells sorted from blood, obtained at week 24, from a patient treated with tofacitinib. The clonotype comes from a human donor with alopecia areata.

The CDR3 reads CSAYAGTGSGGYTF. The CDR3 nucleotides read TGCAGCGCTTATGCCGGGACAGGGAGCGGGGGCTACACCTTC. This sequence joins TRBV29-1 and TRBJ1-2, with TRBD1 matching 9 bases. This CDR3 comprises 14 residues. CDR1 SQVTM and CDR2 ANQGSEA come from the germline V gene. Unmatched junction bases numbered 14, after V lost 7 bases and J lost 8 bases.